This note documents a single TCR beta chain sequence. Its cognate antigen is unknown. This record comes from a study of CD8 T cells in ankylosing spondylitis. Study-wide results and caveats: One TCR beta motif, made up of roughly 8 highly homologous variants, appeared characteristic of ankylosing spondylitis blood. Previously reported in reactive arthritis synovial fluid and blood were some of the motif variants. The clones that were linked to disease were reported to be significantly enriched in matched synovial fluid samples from ankylosing spondylitis patients.

Molecular-barcoded quantitative 5'-RACE produced these TCR beta libraries. MiXCR was run by TCRdb on the 5' RACE reads, yielding one entry per CDR3 protein. The sample yields more than 250,000 distinct CDR3 sequences, under 14% seen once. The CDR3 length is 13 residues. V was clipped by 0 bases and J by 6 bases, with 5 bases between them. Looked up from germline, CDR1 is SGHTA and CDR2 is FQGNSA. The V gene is TRBV7-2, the J gene TRBJ2-2; no definite D call. The sample was blood, either unsorted or a sorted T cell fraction (not recorded which). The receptor was derived from a female donor with ankylosing spondylitis or in good health (not recorded which). The CDR3: CASSLASPGELFF. DNA for the CDR3: TGTGCCAGCAGCTTAGCTAGCCCCGGGGAGCTGTTTTTT.